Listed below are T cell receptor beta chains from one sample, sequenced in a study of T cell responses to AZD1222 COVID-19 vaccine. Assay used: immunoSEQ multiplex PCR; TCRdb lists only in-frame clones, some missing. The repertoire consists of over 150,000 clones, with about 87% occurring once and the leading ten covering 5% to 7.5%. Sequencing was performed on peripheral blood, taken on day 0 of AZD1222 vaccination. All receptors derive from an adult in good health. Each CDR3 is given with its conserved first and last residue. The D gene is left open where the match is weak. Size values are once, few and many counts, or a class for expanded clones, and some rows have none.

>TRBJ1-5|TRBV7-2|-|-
CASSLAYSGLRSNQPQHF
TGTGCCAGCAGCTTAGCCTACTCGGGGTTAAGATCCAATCAGCCCCAGCATTTT
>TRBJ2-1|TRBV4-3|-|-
CASSQEGNEQFF
TGCGCCAGCAGCCAAGAGGGGAATGAGCAGTTCTTC
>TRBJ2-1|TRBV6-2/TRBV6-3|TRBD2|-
CASRPGDSGRPSSYNEQFF
TGTGCCAGCAGACCTGGTGATAGCGGGAGGCCTAGCTCCTACAATGAGCAGTTCTTC
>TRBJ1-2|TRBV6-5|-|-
CASSPARGDYGYTF
TGTGCCAGCAGCCCCGCCAGGGGCGACTATGGCTACACCTTC
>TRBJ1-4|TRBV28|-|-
CASRTATEKLFF
TGTGCCAGCAGGACCGCTACCGAAAAACTGTTTTTT
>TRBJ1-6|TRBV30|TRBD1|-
CAWKGQGRSYNSPLHF
TGTGCCTGGAAAGGACAGGGCAGATCCTATAATTCACCCCTCCACTTT
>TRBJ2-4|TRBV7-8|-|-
CASQEIAQSGKNIQYF
TGTGCCAGTCAGGAAATAGCCCAAAGTGGCAAAAACATTCAGTACTTC
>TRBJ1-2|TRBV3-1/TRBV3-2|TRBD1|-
CASSSLRDRENYGYTF
TGTGCCAGCAGTTCTCTACGAGACAGGGAAAACTATGGCTACACCTTC
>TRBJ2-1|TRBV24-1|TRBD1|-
CATSDLQDRTGGYNEQFF
TGTGCCACCAGTGATTTGCAGGACAGGACAGGGGGCTACAATGAGCAGTTCTTC
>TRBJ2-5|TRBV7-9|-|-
CASSPGTTQETQYF
TGTGCCAGCAGCCCCGGGACGACCCAAGAGACCCAGTACTTC
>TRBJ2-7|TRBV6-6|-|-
CASSYSGQLYEQYF
TGTGCCAGCAGTTACTCGGGGCAGCTCTACGAGCAGTACTTC
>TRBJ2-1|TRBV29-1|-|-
CSVGPTSEQFF
TGCAGCGTTGGGCCGACCAGTGAGCAGTTCTTC
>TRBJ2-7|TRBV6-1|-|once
CASSEHLPDYEQYF
TGTGCCAGCAGTGAACACCTACCCGACTACGAGCAGTACTTC
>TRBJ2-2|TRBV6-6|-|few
CASTGKQGRSTGELFF
TGTGCCAGCACCGGAAAACAGGGCCGGAGCACCGGGGAGCTGTTTTTT
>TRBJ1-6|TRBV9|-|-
CASSVDGDPNSPLHF
TGTGCCAGCAGCGTAGATGGCGATCCAAATTCACCCCTCCACTTT
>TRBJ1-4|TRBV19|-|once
CASSKDRRGNEKLFF
TGTGCCAGTAGTAAGGACCGACGGGGTAATGAAAAACTGTTTTTT
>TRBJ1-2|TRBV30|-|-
CAWDLMGDYGYTF
TGTGCCTGGGACCTCATGGGGGACTATGGCTACACCTTC
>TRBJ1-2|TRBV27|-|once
CASSLGGMGDYGYTF
TGTGCCAGCAGTTTAGGGGGTATGGGGGACTATGGCTACACCTTC
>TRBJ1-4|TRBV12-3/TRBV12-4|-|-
CASRRTVEKLFF
TGTGCCAGCAGGAGGACAGTTGAAAAACTGTTTTTT
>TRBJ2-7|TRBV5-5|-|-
CASSAPGSSYEQYF
TGTGCCAGCAGCGCCCCAGGGAGCTCCTACGAGCAGTACTTC
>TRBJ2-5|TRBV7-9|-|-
CASSPIGGTFRETQYF
TGTGCCAGCAGCCCAATTGGGGGGACTTTCCGAGAGACCCAGTACTTC
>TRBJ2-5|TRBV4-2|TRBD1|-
CASSQVASGTGGQETQYF
TGTGCCAGCAGCCAAGTAGCCTCCGGGACAGGGGGCCAAGAGACCCAGTACTTC
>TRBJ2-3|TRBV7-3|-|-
CASSSGPYTQYF
TGTGCCAGCAGCTCAGGACCTTATACGCAGTATTTT
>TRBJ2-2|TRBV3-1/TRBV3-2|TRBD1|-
CASGGQSTGELFF
TGTGCCAGCGGGGGACAGTCAACCGGGGAGCTGTTTTTT
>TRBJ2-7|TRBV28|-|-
CASRGGQIGSYEQYF
TGTGCCAGCAGGGGGGGACAGATCGGGTCCTACGAGCAGTACTTC
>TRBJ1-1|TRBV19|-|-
CASSINSHASRNTEAFF
TGTGCCAGTAGTATAAACTCTCACGCTTCCCGGAACACTGAAGCTTTCTTT
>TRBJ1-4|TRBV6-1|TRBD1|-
CASSERQGITEKLFF
TGTGCCAGCAGTGAAAGACAGGGTATCACTGAAAAACTGTTTTTT
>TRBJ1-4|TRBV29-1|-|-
CSAVTGGTNEKLFF
TGCAGCGCCGTAACAGGAGGGACTAATGAAAAACTGTTTTTT
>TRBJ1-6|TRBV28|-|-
CASTLPNSPLHF
TGTGCCAGCACCCTTCCGAATTCACCCCTCCACTTT
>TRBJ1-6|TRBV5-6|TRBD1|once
CASSWNRGLSSYNSPLHF
TGTGCCAGCAGCTGGAACAGGGGCCTCAGCTCCTATAATTCACCCCTCCACTTT
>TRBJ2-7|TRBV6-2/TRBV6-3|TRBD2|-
CASSSGGVPYEQYF
TGTGCCAGCAGTTCGGGAGGGGTACCCTACGAGCAGTACTTC
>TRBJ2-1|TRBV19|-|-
CASSISPYNEQFF
TGTGCCAGTAGTATTTCCCCTTACAATGAGCAGTTCTTC
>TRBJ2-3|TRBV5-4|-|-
CASSLDSGSTDTQYF
TGTGCCAGCAGCTTGGATAGCGGCTCCACAGATACGCAGTATTTT
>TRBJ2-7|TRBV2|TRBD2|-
CASTEGLADPYEQYF
TGTGCCAGCACCGAGGGTCTAGCGGATCCCTACGAGCAGTACTTC
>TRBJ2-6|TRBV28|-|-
CASNKLHSGANVLTF
TGTGCCAGCAACAAACTCCACTCTGGGGCCAACGTCCTGACTTTC
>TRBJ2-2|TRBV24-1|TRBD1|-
CATSGRRDRRDTGELFF
TGTGCCACCAGTGGACGCCGGGACAGGCGTGACACCGGGGAGCTGTTTTTT
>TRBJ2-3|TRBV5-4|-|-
CASSLVRTNAGTDTQYF
TGTGCCAGCAGCTTGGTCAGGACCAACGCGGGCACAGATACGCAGTATTTT
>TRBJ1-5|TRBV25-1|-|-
CASSEYSRVQPQHF
TGTGCCAGCAGTGAATATAGCAGGGTTCAGCCCCAGCATTTT
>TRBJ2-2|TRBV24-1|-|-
CATNGWDGELFF
TGTGCCACCAACGGTTGGGACGGGGAGCTGTTTTTT
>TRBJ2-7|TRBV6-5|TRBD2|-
CASSFWTSGRGEQYF
TGTGCCAGCAGTTTCTGGACTAGCGGGAGAGGCGAGCAGTACTTC
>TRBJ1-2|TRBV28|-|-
CASRDRGGYTF
TGTGCCAGCAGGGACCGCGGTGGCTACACCTTC
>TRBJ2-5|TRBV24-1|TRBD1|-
CATSDPDRGSETQYF
TGTGCCACCAGTGACCCGGACAGGGGATCCGAGACCCAGTACTTC
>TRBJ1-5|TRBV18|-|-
CASSPYRGSQPQHF
TGTGCCAGCTCACCCTATCGCGGGAGTCAGCCCCAGCATTTT
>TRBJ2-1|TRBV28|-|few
CASRSTGHNEQFF
TGTGCCAGCAGGTCCACTGGACACAATGAGCAGTTCTTC
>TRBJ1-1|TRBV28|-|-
CASSLQLNTEAFF
TGTGCCAGCAGTTTACAGCTGAACACTGAAGCTTTCTTT